What follows is one T cell receptor beta chain and its context. Its antigen is not known. The data originate from a study of cytotoxic CD8 clonotypes in ibrutinib-treated CLL. Study at large: Within the patient group, 11 were relapsed/refractory and some 16 treatment-naive, and approximately 17 were IGHV unmutated. After median roughly 68 months, approximately 14 stayed in remission, about 12 progressed; responses about 25 partial, 2 complete.

General study points: Contraction or stability on treatment was seen for public clonotypes, which were uncommon.

Only in-frame clones appear in the TCRdb table, and some are missing; sequencing was by immunoSEQ multiplex PCR. The table shows about 180,000 clones, with about 80% occurring only once. V shed 4 bases and J shed 8 bases, with 15 bases lying between them. Per the germline V gene, CDR1 is SGHRS and CDR2 is YFSETQ. The CDR3 spans 13 residues. Here the sequenced sample was PBMCs, taken after 24 months of ibrutinib treatment. This chain connects TRBV5-1 to TRBJ1-2; D might be TRBD1 (5 bases). This TCR was sampled from a human donor with chronic lymphocytic leukemia. Written as DNA, the CDR3 is TGCGCCAGCAGCCCGGCAGGGATTGGAGGCTACACCTTC. Its protein is CASSPAGIGGYTF.